These T cell receptor beta chains were read from a single sample in a study of cytomegalovirus exposure and HLA in healthy donors. Produced via immunoSEQ multiplex PCR; TCRdb's table is partial and in-frame only. The sample yields under 100,000 clones, almost 85% seen once. Sequenced material: PBMCs. These receptors were taken from a woman in her late teens or twenties in good health and CMV-seropositive. The CDR3 runs from the conserved cysteine through the conserved F or W. Each record gives: V gene, clone size, D gene, J gene, CDR3 protein, CDR3 DNA. D genes are given only for firm matches. Clone size is given for some rows only: seen once, a few or many times, or a class if the clone is expanded.

TRBV5-1	.	TRBD2	TRBJ2-5	CASSSLAGDQETQYF	TGCGCCAGCAGCTCACTAGCGGGGGACCAAGAGACCCAGTACTTC
TRBV27	once	.	TRBJ2-7	CASRAGGGAYEQYF	TGTGCCAGCAGAGCAGGTGGCGGGGCGTACGAGCAGTACTTC
TRBV10-2	.	.	TRBJ1-1	CATLGGGSGEAFF	TGCGCCACCCTGGGGGGTGGAAGTGGTGAAGCTTTCTTT
TRBV28	once	.	TRBJ2-2	CASSPGQDTGELFF	TGTGCCAGCAGTCCCGGACAAGACACCGGGGAGCTGTTTTTT
TRBV9	.	.	TRBJ2-7	CASSKRSTETYEQYF	TGTGCCAGCAGCAAGCGGTCAACGGAGACCTACGAGCAGTACTTC
TRBV4-1	few	.	TRBJ1-3	CASSLTGRDTIYF	TGCGCCAGCAGCCTTACAGGGCGGGACACCATATATTTT
TRBV7-9	.	.	TRBJ1-2	CASSPGPYGYTF	TGTGCCAGCAGCCCAGGGCCCTATGGCTACACCTTC
TRBV6-1	.	TRBD1	TRBJ1-2	CASSVEGASNYGYTF	TGTGCCAGCAGTGTGGAGGGGGCCAGTAACTATGGCTACACCTTC
TRBV20-1	.	.	TRBJ2-5	CSAPLATQYF	TGCAGTGCCCCCCTGGCGACCCAGTACTTC
TRBV7-7	.	TRBD1	TRBJ2-7	CASSRPFKGQGVCEQYF	TGTGCCAGCAGCCGACCATTTAAGGGACAGGGGGTTTGCGAGCAGTACTTC
TRBV28	.	.	TRBJ1-5	CASSFVRGTGNQPQHF	TGTGCCAGCAGTTTCGTCAGGGGCACTGGCAATCAGCCCCAGCATTTT
TRBV7-2	.	.	TRBJ1-6	CASSLDSLSYNSPLHF	TGTGCCAGCAGCTTAGACAGCCTCTCCTATAATTCACCCCTCCACTTT
TRBV7-2	.	.	TRBJ2-5	CASSLGLGLRGETQYF	TGTGCCAGCAGCTTAGGTCTGGGGTTGCGCGGGGAGACCCAGTACTTC
TRBV30	few	.	TRBJ1-1	CAGDPGGTEAFF	TGTGCCGGGGATCCGGGGGGCACTGAAGCTTTCTTT
TRBV19	.	.	TRBJ1-6	CASSIIQGSNSPLHF	TGTGCCAGTAGTATAATTCAGGGATCTAATTCACCCCTCCACTTT
TRBV7-2	.	TRBD2	TRBJ2-5	CASSLWEGQETQYF	TGTGCCAGCAGCTTGTGGGAGGGTCAAGAGACCCAGTACTTC
TRBV7-9	.	.	TRBJ2-7	CASSLPLGGRYEQYF	TGTGCCAGCAGCCTGCCCTTGGGGGGGCGCTACGAGCAGTACTTC
TRBV2	.	.	TRBJ2-3	CASSEAGAATDTQYF	TGTGCCAGCAGTGAAGCGGGGGCAGCCACAGATACGCAGTATTTT
TRBV28	.	TRBD1	TRBJ2-5	CASSRGQLRETQYF	TGTGCCAGCAGCAGGGGGCAACTCCGGGAGACCCAGTACTTC
TRBV27	once	.	TRBJ2-3	CASSLSAGSPDTQYF	TGTGCCAGCAGTTTATCGGCAGGCTCCCCAGATACGCAGTATTTT
TRBV29-1	.	.	TRBJ1-1	CSANSQTGNTEAFF	TGCAGCGCTAACTCACAAACGGGGAACACTGAAGCTTTCTTT
TRBV7-8	.	.	TRBJ2-5	CASSSAGAGASQETQYF	TGTGCCAGCAGCTCCGCGGGGGCGGGGGCATCCCAAGAGACCCAGTACTTC
TRBV6-5	few	.	TRBJ1-6	CASSYGGRLRNSPLHF	TGTGCCAGCAGTTACGGAGGGAGACTGCGGAATTCACCCCTCCACTTT
TRBV7-7	few	TRBD1	TRBJ1-3	CASSSGQGAAGNTIYF	TGTGCCAGCAGCTCCGGACAGGGGGCTGCTGGAAACACCATATATTTT
TRBV28	.	.	TRBJ2-5	CASSSKETQYF	TGTGCCAGCAGTTCTAAAGAGACCCAGTACTTC
TRBV19	.	.	TRBJ2-3	CASRLEITDTQYF	TGTGCCAGCCGTCTGGAGATCACAGATACGCAGTATTTT
TRBV10-3	.	.	TRBJ1-2	CAIKEGLSNYGYTF	TGTGCCATCAAGGAGGGACTGTCAAACTATGGCTACACCTTC
TRBV28	.	TRBD1	TRBJ1-2	CASSSQGKNYGYTF	TGTGCCAGCAGTTCACAGGGGAAAAACTATGGCTACACCTTC
TRBV21-1	.	.	TRBJ2-2	CASSKATGTSSDSGGAHTGELFF	TGTGCCAGCAGCAAAGCAACAGGGACGTCCTCAGATAGCGGGGGGGCCCACACCGGGGAGCTGTTTTTT
TRBV27	.	.	TRBJ2-7	CASSLPGVAREQYF	TGTGCCAGCAGTTTACCCGGGGTCGCGCGCGAGCAGTACTTC
TRBV19	once	TRBD1	TRBJ1-4	CASSTRTGESEKLFF	TGTGCCAGTAGTACTCGGACAGGGGAGAGCGAAAAACTGTTTTTT
TRBV11-2	.	.	TRBJ2-5	CASSLGPQETQYF	TGTGCCAGCAGCTTAGGGCCCCAGGAGACCCAGTACTTC
TRBV28	.	TRBD2	TRBJ2-5	CASSLGQLAGAETQYF	TGTGCCAGCAGTTTGGGGCAACTAGCGGGGGCGGAGACCCAGTACTTC
TRBV5-8	.	.	TRBJ2-7	CASSYPGVGPYEQYF	TGTGCCAGCAGCTACCCGGGGGTGGGGCCCTACGAGCAGTACTTC
TRBV9	.	TRBD1	TRBJ1-1	CASSQRDRSTEAFF	TGTGCCAGCAGCCAACGGGACAGATCCACTGAAGCTTTCTTT
TRBV12-5	once	.	TRBJ1-2	CASGLGQNYGYTF	TGTGCTAGTGGTTTGGGACAGAACTATGGCTACACCTTC
TRBV10-2	few	.	TRBJ1-6	CASGYQGNSPLHF	TGCGCCAGCGGATACCAGGGGAATTCACCCCTCCACTTT
TRBV10-2	.	.	TRBJ2-7	CASGVSSSYEQYF	TGCGCCAGCGGAGTAAGTAGCTCCTACGAGCAGTACTTC
TRBV4-3	.	TRBD2	TRBJ2-7	CASSQDLGGSSYEQYF	TGCGCCAGCAGCCAAGATCTCGGCGGGAGCTCCTACGAGCAGTACTTC
TRBV19	.	TRBD1	TRBJ1-6	CASSFLVAGGVNSPLHF	TGTGCCAGTAGTTTTTTGGTGGCAGGGGGCGTTAATTCACCCCTCCACTTT
TRBV5-6	.	TRBD1	TRBJ2-5	CASRGQGQETQYF	TGTGCCAGCAGGGGACAGGGCCAAGAGACCCAGTACTTC
TRBV28	.	.	TRBJ2-7	CASSLAYEQYF	TGTGCCAGCAGTCTAGCGTACGAGCAGTACTTC
TRBV19	.	TRBD1	TRBJ2-7	CASSTQAGTGKQEQYF	TGTGCCAGTAGTACCCAAGCCGGGACAGGGAAACAGGAGCAGTACTTC
TRBV4-2	.	TRBD1	TRBJ2-2	CASSQAGTVDPGELFF	TGTGCCAGCAGCCAGGCCGGGACAGTTGATCCCGGGGAGCTGTTTTTT
TRBV7-2	.	TRBD1	TRBJ1-2	CASSADRGTVEGYTF	TGTGCCAGCAGCGCGGACAGGGGGACCGTAGAGGGCTACACCTTC
TRBV19	.	.	TRBJ2-5	CASSADGGGGQETQYF	TGTGCCAGTAGTGCCGACGGGGGAGGAGGCCAAGAGACCCAGTACTTC
TRBV19	.	.	TRBJ2-1	CASAWRGVGDEQFF	TGTGCCAGCGCCTGGAGGGGAGTTGGCGATGAGCAGTTCTTC
TRBV13	few	.	TRBJ1-3	CASSTRVSSGNTIYF	TGTGCCAGCAGCACCAGGGTTTCTTCTGGAAACACCATATATTTT
TRBV7-2	.	.	TRBJ1-5	CASSKMGGPQHF	TGTGCCAGCAGCAAGATGGGGGGGCCCCAGCATTTT
TRBV7-2	.	.	TRBJ1-6	CASSGQGVVASPLHF	TGTGCCAGCAGCGGGCAGGGCGTAGTGGCATCACCCCTCCACTTT
TRBV5-1	.	TRBD1	TRBJ1-1	CASSDGQGATEAFF	TGCGCCAGCAGCGATGGGCAGGGGGCCACTGAAGCTTTCTTT
TRBV2	few	.	TRBJ1-1	CASSELDRTEAFF	TGTGCCAGCAGTGAACTAGACAGGACTGAAGCTTTCTTT
TRBV28	.	.	TRBJ1-4	CASDDGGGTNEKLFF	TGTGCCAGCGATGATGGGGGGGGAACTAATGAAAAACTGTTTTTT
TRBV6-5	few	TRBD1	TRBJ1-2	CASSSGTGRGYTF	TGTGCCAGCAGTTCTGGGACAGGGAGGGGCTACACCTTC
TRBV18	.	.	TRBJ2-7	CASSPASDEQYF	TGTGCCAGCTCACCGGCATCTGACGAGCAGTACTTC
TRBV7-9	.	.	TRBJ2-3	CASSPANIDTQYF	TGTGCCAGCAGCCCCGCTAATATAGATACGCAGTATTTT
TRBV6-5	.	.	TRBJ1-2	CASSYSNVGGGYTF	TGTGCCAGCAGTTACTCGAATGTGGGGGGAGGCTACACCTTC
TRBV19	once	.	TRBJ1-2	CASSILENSNYGYTF	TGTGCCAGTAGTATTTTAGAGAATTCTAACTATGGCTACACCTTC
TRBV6-1	.	TRBD1	TRBJ2-2	CAIKPGQGADGELFF	TGTGCCATCAAACCGGGACAGGGGGCCGACGGGGAGCTGTTTTTT
TRBV28	once	.	TRBJ2-4	CASLGWGKDIQYF	TGTGCCAGTTTGGGTTGGGGCAAAGACATTCAGTACTTC